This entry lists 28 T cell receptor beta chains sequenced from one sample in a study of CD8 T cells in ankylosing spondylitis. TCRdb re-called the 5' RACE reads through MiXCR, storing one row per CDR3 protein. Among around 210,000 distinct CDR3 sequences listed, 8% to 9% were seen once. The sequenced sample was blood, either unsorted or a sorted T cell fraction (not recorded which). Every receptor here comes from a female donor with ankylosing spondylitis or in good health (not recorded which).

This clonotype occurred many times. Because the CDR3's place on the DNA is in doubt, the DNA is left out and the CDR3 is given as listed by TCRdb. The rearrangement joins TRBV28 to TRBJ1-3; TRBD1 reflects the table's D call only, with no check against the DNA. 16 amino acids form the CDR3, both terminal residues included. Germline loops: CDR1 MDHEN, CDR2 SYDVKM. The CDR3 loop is CASFGPGLSSGNTIYF.

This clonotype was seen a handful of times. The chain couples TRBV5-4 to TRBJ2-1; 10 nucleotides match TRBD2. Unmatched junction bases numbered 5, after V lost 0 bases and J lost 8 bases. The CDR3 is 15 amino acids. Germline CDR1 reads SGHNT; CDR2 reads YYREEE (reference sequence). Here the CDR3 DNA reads TGTGCCAGCAGCTTGGGCTCTAGCGGGAGCCATGAGCAGTTCTTC. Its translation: CASSLGSSGSHEQFF.

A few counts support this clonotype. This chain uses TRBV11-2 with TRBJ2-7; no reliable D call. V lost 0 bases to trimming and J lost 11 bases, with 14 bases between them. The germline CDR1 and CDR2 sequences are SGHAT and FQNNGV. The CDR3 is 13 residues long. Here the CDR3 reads CASSLEGTTGKYF. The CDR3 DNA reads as TGTGCCAGCAGCTTAGAGGGCACTACCGGAAAGTACTTC.

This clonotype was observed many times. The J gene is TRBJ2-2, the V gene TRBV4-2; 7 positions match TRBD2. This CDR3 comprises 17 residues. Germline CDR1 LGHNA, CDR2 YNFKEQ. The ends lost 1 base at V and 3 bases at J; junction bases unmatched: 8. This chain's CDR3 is CASSQGEGRKYTGELFF. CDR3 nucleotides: TGTGCCAGCAGCCAAGGGGAGGGTAGAAAATACACCGGGGAGCTGTTTTTT.

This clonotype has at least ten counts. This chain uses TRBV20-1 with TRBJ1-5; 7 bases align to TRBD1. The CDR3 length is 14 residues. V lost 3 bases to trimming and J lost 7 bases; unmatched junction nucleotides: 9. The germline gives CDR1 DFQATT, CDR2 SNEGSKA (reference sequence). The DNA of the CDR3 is TGCAGTGCTAGGCCGAGACTCAGGGGGCAGCCCCAGCATTTT. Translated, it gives CSARPRLRGQPQHF.

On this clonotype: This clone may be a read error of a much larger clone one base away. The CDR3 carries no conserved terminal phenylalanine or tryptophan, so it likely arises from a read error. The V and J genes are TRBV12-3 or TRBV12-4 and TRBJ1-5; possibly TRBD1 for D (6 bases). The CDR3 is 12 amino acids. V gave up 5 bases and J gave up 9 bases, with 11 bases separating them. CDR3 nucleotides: TGTGCCAGCAGTCCGAGGGGGGGGCCCCAGCATCTT. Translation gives CASSPRGGPQHL.

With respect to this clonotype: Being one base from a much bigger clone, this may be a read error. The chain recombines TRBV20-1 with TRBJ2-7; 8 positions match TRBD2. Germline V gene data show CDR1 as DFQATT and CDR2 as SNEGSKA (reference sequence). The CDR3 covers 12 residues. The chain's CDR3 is CSARTGGDEQCF. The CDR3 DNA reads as TGCAGTGCTAGAACGGGAGGGGACGAGCAGTGCTTC.

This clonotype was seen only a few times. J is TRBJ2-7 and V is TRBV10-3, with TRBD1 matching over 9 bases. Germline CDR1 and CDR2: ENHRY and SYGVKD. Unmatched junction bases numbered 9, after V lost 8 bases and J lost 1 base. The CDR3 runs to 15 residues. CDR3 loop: CAIAQAGQGSYEQYF. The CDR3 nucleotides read TGTGCCATCGCCCAAGCCGGACAGGGGTCCTACGAGCAGTACTTC.

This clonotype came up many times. The chain's CDR3 is CASSPYSGVEYEQYF. CDR3 nucleotides: TGTGCCAGCAGCCCCTATTCAGGGGTGGAATACGAGCAGTACTTC. The rearrangement joins TRBV7-6 to TRBJ2-7; weak D call: TRBD1 (6 bases). Germline-derived CDR1 and CDR2 are SGHVS and FNYEAQ. Trimming took 5 bases from V and 4 from J, leaving 18 bases between them. The CDR3 is 15 amino acids.

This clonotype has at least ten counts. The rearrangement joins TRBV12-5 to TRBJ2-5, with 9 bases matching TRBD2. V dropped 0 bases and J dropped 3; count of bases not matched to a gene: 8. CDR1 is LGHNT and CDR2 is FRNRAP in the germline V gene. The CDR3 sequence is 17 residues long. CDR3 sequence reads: CASGLVIRAGGKETQYF. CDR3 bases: TGTGCTAGTGGTTTGGTGATCCGAGCGGGGGGTAAAGAGACCCAGTACTTC.

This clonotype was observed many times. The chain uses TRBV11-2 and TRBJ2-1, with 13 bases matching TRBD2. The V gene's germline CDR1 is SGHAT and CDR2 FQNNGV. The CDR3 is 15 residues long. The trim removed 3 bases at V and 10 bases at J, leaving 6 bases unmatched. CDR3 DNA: TGTGCCAGCAGCTTCGGGACTAGCGGGATCGGAGAGCAGTTCTTC. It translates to CASSFGTSGIGEQFF.

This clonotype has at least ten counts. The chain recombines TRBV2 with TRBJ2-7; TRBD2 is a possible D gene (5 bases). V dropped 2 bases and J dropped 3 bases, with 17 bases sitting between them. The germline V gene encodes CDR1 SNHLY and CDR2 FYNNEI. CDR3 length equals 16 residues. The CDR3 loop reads CASSEPEAVSLYEQYF. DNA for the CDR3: TGTGCCAGCAGTGAACCGGAGGCCGTCAGCCTCTACGAGCAGTACTTC.

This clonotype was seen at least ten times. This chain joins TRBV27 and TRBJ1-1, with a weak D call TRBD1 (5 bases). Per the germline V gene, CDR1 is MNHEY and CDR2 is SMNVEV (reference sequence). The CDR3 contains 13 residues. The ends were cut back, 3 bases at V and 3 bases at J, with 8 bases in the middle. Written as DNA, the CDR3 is TGTGCCAGCAGTTTCAGGGCTGACACTGAAGCTTTCTTT. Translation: CASSFRADTEAFF.

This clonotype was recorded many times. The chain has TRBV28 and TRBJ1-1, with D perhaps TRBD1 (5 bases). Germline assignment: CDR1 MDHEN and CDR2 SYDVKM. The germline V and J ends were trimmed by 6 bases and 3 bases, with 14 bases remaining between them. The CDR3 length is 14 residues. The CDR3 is CASSPGLPYTEAFF. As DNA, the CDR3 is TGTGCCAGCAGCCCGGGACTGCCTTACACTGAAGCTTTCTTT.

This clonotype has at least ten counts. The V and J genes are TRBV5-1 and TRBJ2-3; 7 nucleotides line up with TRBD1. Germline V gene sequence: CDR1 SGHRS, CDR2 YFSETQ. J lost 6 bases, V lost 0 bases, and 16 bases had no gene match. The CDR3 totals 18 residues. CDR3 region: CASSLVTNRGAGFDTQYF. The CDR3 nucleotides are TGCGCCAGCAGCTTGGTAACAAACAGGGGCGCTGGGTTCGATACGCAGTATTTT.

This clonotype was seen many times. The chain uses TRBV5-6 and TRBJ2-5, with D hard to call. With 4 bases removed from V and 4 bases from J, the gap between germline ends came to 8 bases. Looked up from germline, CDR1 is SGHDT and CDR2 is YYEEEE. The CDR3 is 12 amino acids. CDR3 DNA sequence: TGTGCCAGCAGCCAACAATCAGAGACCCAGTACTTC. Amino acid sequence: CASSQQSETQYF.

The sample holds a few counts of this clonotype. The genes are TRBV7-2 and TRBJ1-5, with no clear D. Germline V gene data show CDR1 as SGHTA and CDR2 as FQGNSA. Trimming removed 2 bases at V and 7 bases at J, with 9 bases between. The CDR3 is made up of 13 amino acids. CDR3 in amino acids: CASSLRERQPQHF. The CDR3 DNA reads TGTGCCAGCAGCTTACGGGAAAGGCAGCCCCAGCATTTT.

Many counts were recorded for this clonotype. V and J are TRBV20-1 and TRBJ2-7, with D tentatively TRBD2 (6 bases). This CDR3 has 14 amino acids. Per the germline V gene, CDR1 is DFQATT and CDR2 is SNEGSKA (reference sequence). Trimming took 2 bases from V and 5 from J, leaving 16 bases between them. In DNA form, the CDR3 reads TGCAGTGCTAGAAATCCTTGGGGGGTAGACGAGCAGTACTTC. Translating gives CSARNPWGVDEQYF.

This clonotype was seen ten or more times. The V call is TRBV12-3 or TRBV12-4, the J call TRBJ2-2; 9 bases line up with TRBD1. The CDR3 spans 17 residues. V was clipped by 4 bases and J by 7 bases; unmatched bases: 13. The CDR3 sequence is CASSSQTGTGWIGELFF. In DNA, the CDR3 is TGTGCCAGCAGTTCGCAGACCGGGACAGGGTGGATCGGGGAGCTGTTTTTT.

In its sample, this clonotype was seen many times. CDR3 amino acids: CSARGTTDTQYF. The CDR3 bases are TGCAGTGCTAGGGGGACCACAGATACGCAGTATTTT. This rearrangement joins TRBV20-1 to TRBJ2-3; the D gene could be TRBD1 or TRBD2 (5 bases each). This CDR3 comprises 12 residues. V was cut by 3 bases and J by 2 bases, with 6 bases left in between. Germline V CDR1 and CDR2: DFQATT, SNEGSKA (reference sequence).

The CDR3 coding sequence is TGTGCCAGCAGCTTAACACTCTCCACCGGGGAGCTGTTTTTT. It encodes CASSLTLSTGELFF. V usage is TRBV7-9 and J usage is TRBJ2-2; the D is unclear. Germline CDR1 reads SEHNR; CDR2 reads FQNEAQ (reference sequence). This CDR3 has 14 residues. Trimming shortened V by 2 bases and J by 4 bases, and 8 bases separated the two germline ends.

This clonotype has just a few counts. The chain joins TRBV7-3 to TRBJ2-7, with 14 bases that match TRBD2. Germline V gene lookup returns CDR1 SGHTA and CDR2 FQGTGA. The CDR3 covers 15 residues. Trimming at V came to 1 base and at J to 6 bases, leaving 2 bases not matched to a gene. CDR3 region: CASSLMGLAGAEQYF. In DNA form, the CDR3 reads TGTGCCAGCAGCTTAATGGGACTAGCGGGAGCCGAGCAGTACTTC.

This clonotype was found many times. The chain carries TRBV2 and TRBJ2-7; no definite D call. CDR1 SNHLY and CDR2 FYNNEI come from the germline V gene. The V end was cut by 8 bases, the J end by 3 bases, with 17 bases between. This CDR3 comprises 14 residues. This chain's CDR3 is CASVRGQANYEQYF. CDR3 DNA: TGTGCCAGCGTGAGAGGTCAGGCAAACTACGAGCAGTACTTC.

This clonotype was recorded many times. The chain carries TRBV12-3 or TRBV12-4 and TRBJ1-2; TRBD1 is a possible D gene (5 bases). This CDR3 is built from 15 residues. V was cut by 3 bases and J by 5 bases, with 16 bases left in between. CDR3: CASSFNQGVGYGYTF. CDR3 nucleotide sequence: TGTGCCAGCAGTTTTAACCAGGGAGTAGGATATGGCTACACCTTC.

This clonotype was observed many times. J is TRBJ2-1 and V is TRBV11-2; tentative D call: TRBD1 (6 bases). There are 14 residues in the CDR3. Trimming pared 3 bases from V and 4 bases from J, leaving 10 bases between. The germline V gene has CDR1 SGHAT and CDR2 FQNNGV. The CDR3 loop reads CASSLGTPYNEQFF. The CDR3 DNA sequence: TGTGCCAGCAGCTTGGGGACACCTTACAATGAGCAGTTCTTC. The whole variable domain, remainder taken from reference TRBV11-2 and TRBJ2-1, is EAGVAQSPRYKIIEKRQSVAFWCNPISGHATLYWYQQILGQGPKLLIQFQNNGVVDDSQLPKDRFSAERLKGVDSTLKIQPAKLEDSAVYLCASSLGTPYNEQFFGPGTRLTVL.

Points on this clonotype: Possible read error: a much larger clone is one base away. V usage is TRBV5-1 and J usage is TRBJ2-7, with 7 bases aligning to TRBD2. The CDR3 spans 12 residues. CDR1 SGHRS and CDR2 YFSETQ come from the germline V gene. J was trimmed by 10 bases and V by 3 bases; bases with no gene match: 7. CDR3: CASSWEGFPQYF. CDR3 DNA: TGCGCCAGCAGCTGGGAGGGTTTTCCCCAGTACTTC.

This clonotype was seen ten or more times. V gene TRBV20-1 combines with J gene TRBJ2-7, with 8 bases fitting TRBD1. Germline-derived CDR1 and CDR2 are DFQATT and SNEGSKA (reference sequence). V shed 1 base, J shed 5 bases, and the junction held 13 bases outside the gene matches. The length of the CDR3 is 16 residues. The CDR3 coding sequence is TGCAGTGCTAGAGGAAACGCGGGGACAGGACCGGACGAGCAGTACTTC. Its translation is CSARGNAGTGPDEQYF.

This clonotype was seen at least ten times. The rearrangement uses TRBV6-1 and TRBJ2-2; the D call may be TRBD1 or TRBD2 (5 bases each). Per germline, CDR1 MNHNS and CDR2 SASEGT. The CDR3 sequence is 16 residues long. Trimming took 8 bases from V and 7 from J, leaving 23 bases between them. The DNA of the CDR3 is TGTGCCAGCTCCCAAGGGGCCAGCGGCCAACACGGGGAGCTGTTTTTT. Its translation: CASSQGASGQHGELFF.